This T cell receptor beta chain came from a study of T-cell memory formation after mild COVID-19. Findings and caveats of the study: The appearance of some responding clones in pre-infection memory suggested that cross-reactive memory joined. CM and EM subsets held most contracting CD4+ clones; EMRA held CD8+ ones.

Via MiXCR, TCRdb re-called the 5' RACE reads, giving one row per CDR3 protein. Of about 190,000 distinct CDR3 sequences in the sample, approximately 16% are singletons; the top ten hold around 2.4%. Concerning this clonotype itself: No antigen is known for it.

V trimming: 4 bases; J trimming: 6 bases; junction bases outside the gene matches: 6. Germline CDR1 is LGHNA and CDR2 is YSLEER. The CDR3 extends over 14 amino acids. This receptor was obtained from an adult woman who had mild COVID-19 (a few samples of this study predate the infection). Cell type and time point are not known. The chain employs TRBV4-3 and TRBJ1-1; the match to TRBD1 covers 9 bases. The sample was PBMCs or a T cell subset sorted from them (not recorded which). The DNA for the CDR3 is TGCGCCAGCAGCCGCGGACAGGGGATAGCTGAAGCTTTCTTT. It specifies CASSRGQGIAEAFF.